This is a list of T cell receptor beta chains from one sample in a study of control samples from healthy donors and cancer patients. Measured with immunoSEQ multiplex PCR; TCRdb has only the in-frame clones, and not every one. This table has about 410,000 clones, 75% to 95% appearing once. The specimen sequenced was PBMCs. The receptors were sampled from a man aged 40-49 years with head and neck cancer. CDR3s include the opening cysteine and the closing phenylalanine or tryptophan. A D gene is named only where the DNA matches it firmly. A row's size may be missing; if present it is once, few, many or a size class.

.,TRBJ1-6,.,TRBV5-6,TGTGCCAGCAGCCCCGGGAGGGACGTGGGTAATTCACCCCTCCACTTT,CASSPGRDVGNSPLHF
.,TRBJ1-4,once,TRBV28,TGTGCCAGCAGTTTACGTGACGGGATTCGACGGGAAAAACTGTTTTTT,CASSLRDGIRREKLFF
.,TRBJ1-1,.,TRBV11-2,TGTGCCAGCAGCTTAATGTATCGGTCCAGTGGGATGGAAGCTTTCTTT,CASSLMYRSSGMEAFF
.,TRBJ2-7,.,TRBV21-1,TGTGCCAGCGCCTCGGGGTACGAGCAGTACTTC,CASASGYEQYF
.,TRBJ2-7,.,TRBV7-8,TGTGCCAGCAGCCCATCAAGAGCCAGCAGCTCCTACGAGCAGTACTTC,CASSPSRASSSYEQYF
.,TRBJ2-1,.,TRBV12-3/TRBV12-4,TGTGCCAGCAGTTTAGGGGGTCTTAATGAGCAGTTCTTC,CASSLGGLNEQFF
.,TRBJ2-3,.,TRBV7-9,TGTGCCAGCAGCTTAGAGTATCGGGGCTTACCCGGCACAGATACGCAGTATTTT,CASSLEYRGLPGTDTQYF
.,TRBJ2-2,.,TRBV5-1,TGCGCCAGCAGCTTGGGGACAACCACCGGGGAGCTGTTTTTT,CASSLGTTTGELFF
TRBD1,TRBJ2-7,.,TRBV6-5,TGTGCCAGCAGTTACGCGGGGGACAGGGGGATCTACGAGCAGTACTTC,CASSYAGDRGIYEQYF
TRBD1,TRBJ2-2,.,TRBV5-6,TGTGCCAGCAGCCCGAACAGGGGGCGCCGGGAGCTGTTTTTT,CASSPNRGRRELFF
TRBD2,TRBJ2-1,.,TRBV6-5,TGTGCCAGCAGTTACACCCCAGTGACTAGCGGGAAGCAGTTCTTC,CASSYTPVTSGKQFF
.,TRBJ1-2,.,TRBV4-2,TGTGCCAGCAGCCAAGGGGCGGGGGGGACGAACTATGGCTACACCTTC,CASSQGAGGTNYGYTF
.,TRBJ1-1,.,TRBV28,TGTGCCAGCAGTTCTAGGACTGAAGCTTTCTTT,CASSSRTEAFF
TRBD1,TRBJ1-6,.,TRBV10-1,TGCGCCAGCAGTGACGCGAAGGACAGGGGCATTAGGCGGACCGACTCACCCCTCCACTTT,CASSDAKDRGIRRTDSPLHF
.,TRBJ2-2,.,TRBV7-2,TGTGCCAGCAGCTTTGAGGCTGTGGGGGGCACCGGGGAGCTGTTTTTT,CASSFEAVGGTGELFF
.,TRBJ1-1,.,TRBV2,TGTGCCAGCAGTGAAGTAAGACCAGGGGTCTTGAACACTGAAGCTTTCTTT,CASSEVRPGVLNTEAFF
.,TRBJ1-2,.,TRBV9,TGTGCCAGCAGCGTAAACTTGGAGGGGGGGGGCTACACCTTC,CASSVNLEGGGYTF
TRBD1,TRBJ2-5,.,TRBV7-9,TGTGCCAGCAGCTTAGTTCCGGGACAGGGGACCCAAGAGACCCAGTACTTC,CASSLVPGQGTQETQYF
.,TRBJ1-5,once,TRBV5-8,TGTGCCAGCAGCTTCGACAGGTACGGTCAGCCCCAGCATTTT,CASSFDRYGQPQHF
TRBD1,TRBJ2-1,.,TRBV9,TGTGCCAGCAGGGGACAGGGTCGATTCAATGAGCAGTTCTTC,CASRGQGRFNEQFF